This TCR beta chain was documented in a study of blood T cell repertoires in COVID-19. As for the study in general: Sources were T cells, B-cell-depleted T cells, or PBMCs; the material itself was cDNA or gDNA.

Per germline, CDR1 ENHRY and CDR2 SYGVKD. The germline V and J ends were trimmed by 6 bases and 8 bases, with 16 bases remaining between them. The CDR3 runs 13 residues. Sequencing used immunoSEQ multiplex PCR; TCRdb keeps in-frame clones, though not all of them. This table holds tens of thousands of clones, about nine tenths found once. Source material: peripheral blood. This sequence originates from a woman aged 80 or over with acute or convalescent COVID-19. This rearrangement joins TRBV10-3 to TRBJ1-2; perhaps TRBD1 as D (6 bases). DNA of the CDR3: TGTGCCATCAGAGGACAGATCGAGGGAGGCTACACCTTC. Translation gives CAIRGQIEGGYTF.